This is a list of T cell receptor beta chains from one sample in a study of blood T cell repertoires in COVID-19. Clones were sequenced by immunoSEQ multiplex PCR, and TCRdb holds only the in-frame ones, with some missing. The data contain approximately 150,000 clones, 84% of them seen just once; the ten biggest clones take up roughly 6.8%. Sequenced: peripheral blood. All receptors derive from a woman aged 50 to 60 in a cohort sampled during active or convalescent COVID-19. CDR3s include the opening cysteine and the closing phenylalanine or tryptophan. The order of the fields is CDR3 length, clone size, J gene, V gene, D gene, CDR3 protein, CDR3 DNA. The D gene is left open where the match is weak. Size values are once, few and many counts, or a class for expanded clones, and some rows have none.

24	once	TRBJ2-7	TRBV7-1	.	CASSSTRGGTVSNRILFRAYEQYF	TGTGCCAGCAGCTCAACTAGGGGGGGGACGGTTTCGAATCGGATCTTGTTTCGGGCGTACGAGCAGTACTTC
13	.	TRBJ1-1	TRBV27	.	CASSPRGGTEAFF	TGTGCCAGCAGTCCTCGGGGGGGCACTGAAGCTTTCTTT
15	.	TRBJ2-5	TRBV18	TRBD1	CASSPRTGPQETQYF	TGTGCCAGCTCACCACGGACAGGGCCCCAAGAGACCCAGTACTTC
12	once	TRBJ1-2	TRBV15	.	CATSREAGGYTF	TGTGCCACCAGCAGAGAAGCCGGTGGCTACACCTTC
13	.	TRBJ1-1	TRBV5-1	.	CASSAAMNTEAFF	TGCGCCAGCAGTGCAGCGATGAACACTGAAGCTTTCTTT
12	.	TRBJ2-3	TRBV6-1	TRBD2	CASSDRLAGGNF	TGTGCCAGCAGTGATAGGCTAGCGGGGGGGAATTTT
15	.	TRBJ2-7	TRBV14	TRBD1	CASSQPTGGFYEQYF	TGTGCCAGCAGCCAACCGACAGGGGGCTTTTATGAGCAGTACTTC
14	.	TRBJ1-3	TRBV6-5	TRBD1	CASRRQGEGNTIYF	TGTGCCAGCAGGCGTCAGGGGGAAGGAAACACCATATATTTT
14	.	TRBJ2-5	TRBV6-5	TRBD2	CASRVLAGDKTQYF	TGTGCCAGCAGAGTACTAGCGGGGGACAAGACCCAGTACTTC
15	.	TRBJ2-3	TRBV18	TRBD2	CASSRAGGVTDTQYF	TGTGCCAGCTCGCGAGCGGGGGGCGTCACAGATACGCAGTATTTT
15	.	TRBJ1-4	TRBV2	.	CASSESAGGGEKLFF	TGTGCCAGCAGTGAATCGGCGGGGGGAGGTGAAAAACTGTTTTTT
13	.	TRBJ1-2	TRBV19	TRBD1	CASQKGQGNGYTF	TGTGCCAGTCAAAAGGGACAGGGGAATGGCTACACCTTC
19	.	TRBJ2-1	TRBV19	.	CASSRGLNSPQSSYNEQFF	TGTGCCAGTAGCCGAGGGCTTAACAGTCCCCAGAGCTCCTACAATGAGCAGTTCTTC
16	.	TRBJ1-5	TRBV5-1	TRBD1	CASSVGQGAGGQPQHF	TGCGCCAGCAGCGTGGGACAGGGGGCTGGTGGGCAGCCCCAGCATTTT
15	.	TRBJ2-1	TRBV19	.	CASSMWGQSYNEQFF	TGTGCCAGTAGCATGTGGGGGCAATCCTACAATGAGCAGTTCTTC
12	.	TRBJ1-1	TRBV12-3/TRBV12-4	.	CASSFGGIEAFF	TGTGCCAGCAGTTTCGGCGGCATTGAAGCTTTCTTT
15	.	TRBJ2-3	TRBV9	TRBD2	CASSRTAGGPDTQYF	TGTGCCAGCAGCCGTACAGCGGGGGGGCCCGATACGCAGTATTTT
12	.	TRBJ1-6	TRBV7-9	.	CASSLDTSPLHF	TGTGCCAGCAGCTTAGACACATCACCCCTCCACTTT
16	.	TRBJ2-2	TRBV18	TRBD2	CASSVGLAGREGELFF	TGTGCCAGCTCAGTTGGACTAGCGGGACGTGAAGGGGAGCTGTTTTTT
14	.	TRBJ2-7	TRBV6-5	TRBD1	CASSYSGTGPEQYF	TGTGCCAGCAGTTACTCAGGGACAGGTCCCGAGCAGTACTTC
14	.	TRBJ2-5	TRBV29-1	TRBD1	CSVDGTGGAGTQYF	TGCAGCGTGGACGGGACAGGGGGCGCAGGGACCCAGTACTTC
12	.	TRBJ2-2	TRBV12-3/TRBV12-4	.	CASSQRVGELFF	TGTGCCAGCAGTCAGAGGGTCGGGGAGCTGTTTTTT
15	.	TRBJ2-3	TRBV7-7	.	CASSLDEGSTDTQYF	TGTGCCAGCAGCTTAGATGAGGGAAGCACAGATACGCAGTATTTT
15	.	TRBJ1-1	TRBV5-1	.	CASSPRGRENTEAFF	TGCGCCAGCAGCCCCCGAGGCAGGGAGAACACTGAAGCTTTCTTT
15	once	TRBJ1-1	TRBV5-1	.	CASSSGTQMNTEAFF	TGCGCCAGCAGCTCCGGGACACAGATGAACACTGAAGCTTTCTTT
14	.	TRBJ2-7	TRBV28	TRBD2	CASSFGGGLYEQYF	TGTGCCAGCAGTTTCGGCGGGGGACTCTACGAGCAGTACTTC
19	once	TRBJ1-4	TRBV6-6	TRBD1	CASSPTWTGTSVQGEKLFF	TGTGCCAGCAGTCCGACATGGACAGGAACTTCAGTGCAGGGTGAAAAACTGTTTTTT
16	.	TRBJ1-5	TRBV6-1	.	CASSAPGTDSNQPQHF	TGTGCCAGCAGTGCACCCGGGACTGATAGCAATCAGCCCCAGCATTTT
15	few	TRBJ1-3	TRBV6-5	.	CASVEPGISGNTIYF	TGTGCCAGCGTCGAACCGGGAATCTCTGGAAACACCATATATTTT
14	.	TRBJ2-5	TRBV30	.	CAWTPQGLQETQYF	TGTGCCTGGACCCCCCAGGGACTCCAAGAGACCCAGTACTTC
14	few	TRBJ2-2	TRBV6-6	.	CASSSTASYGELFF	TGTGCCAGCAGTTCCACGGCTAGTTACGGGGAGCTGTTTTTT
14	.	TRBJ2-7	TRBV11-2	TRBD1	CASSGGTGNYEQYF	TGTGCCAGCAGCGGTGGGACAGGGAACTACGAGCAGTACTTC
16	.	TRBJ1-1	TRBV5-4	.	CASSNYPPTGRGKAFF	TGTGCCAGCAGCAACTACCCCCCGACCGGTCGGGGGAAAGCTTTCTTT
13	.	TRBJ1-5	TRBV6-5	.	CASSYSREQPQHF	TGTGCCAGCAGTTACTCCAGGGAACAGCCCCAGCATTTT
13	.	TRBJ1-1	TRBV7-9	.	CASSSGVNTEAFF	TGTGCCAGCAGCTCAGGGGTGAACACTGAAGCTTTCTTT
18	.	TRBJ2-1	TRBV6-2/TRBV6-3	TRBD2	CASSSVQGGTSAYNEQFF	TGTGCCAGCAGTTCCGTACAGGGAGGGACTAGCGCCTACAATGAGCAGTTCTTC
15	.	TRBJ1-1	TRBV4-1	TRBD1	CASTTRQGTNTEAFF	TGCGCCAGCACCACCAGACAGGGGACGAACACTGAAGCTTTCTTT
16	.	TRBJ1-5	TRBV30	.	CAWSPRGLDSNQPQHF	TGTGCCTGGAGTCCAAGAGGACTCGATAGCAATCAGCCCCAGCATTTT
15	.	TRBJ2-1	TRBV7-7	TRBD2	CASSPGLAGNNEQFF	TGTGCTAGCAGCCCCGGACTAGCGGGGAACAATGAGCAGTTCTTC
14	few	TRBJ2-2	TRBV2	.	CASSVGEVTGELFF	TGTGCCAGCAGTGTGGGGGAGGTAACTGGGGAGCTGTTTTTT
17	.	TRBJ2-3	TRBV6-6	TRBD2	CASSPSLAGPQGDTQYF	TGTGCCAGCAGTCCCAGTCTAGCGGGGCCCCAGGGAGATACGCAGTATTTT
15	many	TRBJ1-5	TRBV6-6	.	CASSQQEYSNQPQHF	TGTGCCAGCAGTCAACAGGAGTATAGCAATCAGCCCCAGCATTTT
15	.	TRBJ1-5	TRBV19	TRBD1	CASIPDRDSNQPQHF	TGTGCCAGTATCCCGGACAGGGACTCCAATCAGCCCCAGCATTTT
11	once	TRBJ1-1	TRBV30	TRBD1	CAEQGATEAFF	TGTGCCGAACAGGGGGCAACTGAAGCTTTCTTT
13	.	TRBJ1-1	TRBV6-5	.	CASSTQENTEAFF	TGTGCCAGCAGTACACAAGAGAACACTGAAGCTTTCTTT
14	.	TRBJ2-1	TRBV9	.	CASSPLSSYNEQFF	TGTGCCAGCAGCCCCCTGAGCTCCTACAATGAGCAGTTCTTC
15	once	TRBJ2-5	TRBV2	.	CASSEAPRGGETQYF	TGTGCCAGCAGTGAAGCGCCTCGAGGTGGGGAGACCCAGTACTTC
13	.	TRBJ1-2	TRBV12-3/TRBV12-4	TRBD1	CASNTRDRGGYTF	TGTGCCAGCAACACCCGGGACAGGGGTGGCTACACCTTC
13	few	TRBJ2-7	TRBV12-3/TRBV12-4	.	CASSVSRGGEQYF	TGTGCCAGCAGTGTATCGAGGGGGGGCGAGCAGTACTTC